The next 30 T cell receptor beta chains were all read from a single sample in a study of T cell clonotyping in hematopoietic cell transplantation. Libraries were prepared by immunoSEQ multiplex PCR; TCRdb keeps only in-frame clonotypes and omits some of them. The repertoire holds 5,500 to 6,500 clones, with more than 85% as singletons. Source: peripheral blood mononuclear cells, taken 100 days after allogeneic stem cell transplant. The receptors shown here come from a female patient in her fifties who had an allogeneic stem cell transplant from an unrelated donor, so T cells may come from the graft donor. Some clones in this sample may be carry-over from other donors' samples.

The chain recombines TRBV27 with TRBJ1-4; 7 bases align to TRBD1. Per the germline V gene, CDR1 is MNHEY and CDR2 is SMNVEV (reference sequence). J gave up 7 bases and V 3 bases, and 8 bases lay outside the gene matches. CDR3 size: 15 residues. The CDR3 DNA reads TGTGCCAGCAGTTTCACTCGGGACAGTCGTGAAAAACTGTTTTTT. This gives the protein CASSFTRDSREKLFF.

By sample share, this clone is large. The chain carries TRBV15 and TRBJ2-3, with TRBD1 matching over 10 bases. The CDR3 runs to 14 residues. V lost 6 bases to trimming and J lost 5 bases; unmatched junction nucleotides: 5. Germline V gene sequence: CDR1 LNHNV, CDR2 YYDKDF (reference sequence). CDR3 DNA: TGTGCCACCAGTCTAGGGACAGGGGAAGATACGCAGTATTTT. Translated: CATSLGTGEDTQYF.

V and J are TRBV7-2 and TRBJ1-2, with TRBD1 as a possible D gene (6 bases). Germline V gives CDR1 SGHTA, CDR2 FQGNSA. Trimming removed 4 bases from V and 4 bases from J, with 13 bases in between. This CDR3 is 14 amino acids long. CDR3 residues: CASSYSGELYGYTF. In nucleotides, the CDR3 is TGTGCCAGCAGCTACTCAGGGGAACTCTATGGCTACACCTTC.

This rearrangement joins TRBV29-1 to TRBJ2-7; 7 bases agree with TRBD1. The CDR3 has 13 residues. Germline CDR1 and CDR2: SQVTM and ANQGSEA. The trim removed 6 bases at V and 2 bases at J, leaving 7 bases unmatched. The CDR3 coding sequence is TGCAGCGTCGCCGGGACAGATACCTACGAGCAGTACTTC. It translates to CSVAGTDTYEQYF.

The J gene is TRBJ2-7, the V gene TRBV29-1; D ambiguous. Trimming removed 1 base at V and 2 bases at J, with 6 bases between. The CDR3 totals 12 residues. Germline lookup yields CDR1 SQVTM and CDR2 ANQGSEA. The CDR3 DNA reads TGCAGCGTTGAAGTGGCAGCCTACGAGCAGTACTTC. Translating gives CSVEVAAYEQYF.

This rearrangement joins TRBV16 to TRBJ1-2; 7 bases match TRBD1. Per germline, CDR1 KGHSY and CDR2 FQNENV. The CDR3 extends over 13 amino acids. J gave up 0 bases and V 5 bases, and 0 bases lay outside the gene matches. In DNA, the CDR3 is TGTGCCAGCAGCACAGGGGCTAACTATGGCTACACCTTC. This sequence encodes CASSTGANYGYTF.

The chain uses TRBV11-2 and TRBJ2-2, with D uncertain. Between the trimmed V and J ends, which lost 4 bases and 1 base, there was a span of 10 bases. The germline CDR1 and CDR2 sequences are SGHAT and FQNNGV. The CDR3 covers 15 residues. The CDR3, as DNA: TGTGCCAGCAGCTCCGTTGCCGGGAACACCGGGGAGCTGTTTTTT. Translation: CASSSVAGNTGELFF.

The genes are TRBV6-5 and TRBJ1-5; 9 bases fit TRBD1. The germline gives CDR1 MNHEY, CDR2 SVGAGI. V shed 5 bases and J 6 bases; nucleotides not matched to a gene: 5. The CDR3 length is 14 residues. CDR3 protein: CASSTGQGFQPQHF. The CDR3 region has the DNA TGTGCCAGCAGTACGGGACAGGGTTTTCAGCCCCAGCATTTT.

This chain joins TRBV5-1 and TRBJ1-6, with a weak D call TRBD1 (5 bases). CDR3 length: 15 residues. Germline assignment: CDR1 SGHRS and CDR2 YFSETQ. V lost 2 bases and J lost 7, with 13 bases in between. The CDR3 nucleotides are TGCGCCAGCAGCTTCGCCAACGGGGGAAATTCACCCCTCCACTTT. Protein: CASSFANGGNSPLHF.

The chain employs TRBV2 and TRBJ2-3; TRBD2 matches 7 bases. CDR3 length: 13 amino acids. The junction had 6 bases not matched to a gene; V was cut back by 10 bases and J by 2 bases. CDR1 is SNHLY and CDR2 is FYNNEI in the germline V gene. The CDR3 DNA follows: TGTGCCACCGGGGGGACCTTCACAGATACGCAGTATTTT. It codes for CATGGTFTDTQYF.

This chain joins TRBV19 and TRBJ1-2, with a possible D match to TRBD1 (5 bases). The CDR3 spans 13 residues. Germline lookup yields CDR1 LNHDA and CDR2 SQIVND (reference sequence). With 6 bases removed from V and 6 bases from J, the gap between germline ends came to 14 bases. CDR3 residues: CASSPGPAHGYTF. CDR3 DNA: TGTGCCAGTAGCCCGGGACCCGCCCATGGCTACACCTTC.

The V gene is TRBV4-2, the J gene TRBJ1-2; perhaps TRBD1 as D (5 bases). Trimming cost V 0 bases and J 1 base, with 12 bases left between them. Germline V CDR1 and CDR2: LGHNA, YNFKEQ. This CDR3 comprises 16 residues. The CDR3 here is CASSQDQGSVNYGYTF. In DNA, the CDR3 is TGTGCCAGCAGCCAAGATCAGGGCAGCGTTAACTATGGCTACACCTTC.

This chain uses TRBV5-1 with TRBJ2-3; D might be TRBD1 (5 bases). Trimming cost V 7 bases and J 6 bases, with 12 bases left between them. The V gene's germline CDR1 is SGHRS and CDR2 YFSETQ. This CDR3 spans 12 amino acids. The CDR3 DNA reads as TGCGCCAGCGCTCAGGGCTCGGATACGCAGTATTTT. It codes for CASAQGSDTQYF.

The chain employs TRBV2 and TRBJ1-5, with unresolved D. Germline CDR1 SNHLY, CDR2 FYNNEI. The CDR3 sequence is 12 residues long. Trimming took 4 bases from V and 7 from J, leaving 8 bases between them. The CDR3 sequence is CASSGPMQPQHF. CDR3 sequence (DNA): TGTGCCAGCAGTGGCCCCATGCAGCCCCAGCATTTT.

The chain combines TRBV28 with TRBJ1-1, with 9 bases fitting TRBD1. CDR1 is MDHEN and CDR2 is SYDVKM in the germline V gene. The junction had 6 bases not matched to a gene; V was cut back by 6 bases and J by 1 base. This CDR3 spans 15 amino acids. CDR3 bases: TGTGCCAGCAGAAACACAGGGGGCCGGAACACTGAAGCTTTCTTT. Protein: CASRNTGGRNTEAFF.

The genes are TRBV29-1 and TRBJ1-1; D gene unclear. The CDR3 has 14 residues. The germline V gene has CDR1 SQVTM and CDR2 ANQGSEA. V gave up 7 bases and J gave up 4 bases, with 19 bases separating them. This CDR3 is CSGAGGRGGTEAFF. In DNA form, the CDR3 reads TGCAGCGGGGCCGGAGGGCGGGGAGGCACTGAAGCTTTCTTT.

V is TRBV6-4 and J is TRBJ1-6; possibly TRBD1 for D (5 bases). The CDR3 is 13 amino acids. Trimming took off 3 bases at V and 5 bases at J, with 5 bases between the two ends. The germline gives CDR1 MRHNA, CDR2 SNTAGT. CDR3 residues: CASSEDNNSPLHF. The CDR3 DNA sequence: TGTGCCAGCAGTGAGGACAATAATTCACCCCTCCACTTT.

The chain employs TRBV6-1 and TRBJ1-5; no clear D. Deletions cut 2 bases from V and 6 bases from J, with 5 bases between. The germline gives CDR1 MNHNS, CDR2 SASEGT. This CDR3 is built from 12 residues. In DNA, the CDR3 is TGTGCCAGCAGTGAAACAAGTCAGCCCCAGCATTTT. It codes for CASSETSQPQHF.

By frequency in the sample, this clone is medium-sized. V is TRBV5-4 and J is TRBJ2-7; tentative D call: TRBD1 (5 bases). The CDR3 spans 15 residues. Germline assignment: CDR1 SGHNT and CDR2 YYREEE (reference sequence). The V and J ends lost 2 bases and 2 bases respectively, with 14 bases between them. CDR3 bases: TGTGCCAGCAGCTTATGGGGCAGGGCTCCCTACGAGCAGTACTTC. It yields the protein CASSLWGRAPYEQYF.

The sample holds a few counts of this clone. CDR3 in amino acids: CASRPDRGQAFF. CDR3 DNA sequence: TGTGCCAGCAGACCCGACAGGGGGCAAGCTTTCTTT. This sequence joins TRBV2 and TRBJ1-1; the match to TRBD1 covers 10 bases. There are 12 residues in the CDR3. CDR1 and CDR2 (germline): SNHLY, FYNNEI. V lost 6 bases to trimming and J lost 9 bases; unmatched junction nucleotides: 4.

The chain links TRBV6-1 to TRBJ2-1, with 11 bases lining up with TRBD2. J was trimmed by 4 bases and V by 3 bases; bases with no gene match: 5. The CDR3 consists of 16 residues. Germline V CDR1 and CDR2: MNHNS, SASEGT. Here the CDR3 reads CASSDELAGVYNEQFF. In nucleotides, the CDR3 is TGTGCCAGCAGTGACGAACTAGCGGGGGTATACAATGAGCAGTTCTTC.

This sequence joins TRBV5-1 and TRBJ2-3; no firm D call. CDR3 length equals 11 residues. The germline V gene has CDR1 SGHRS and CDR2 YFSETQ. Trimming stripped 4 bases from V and 3 bases from J, with 3 bases between. The CDR3 protein is CASSVTDTQYF. The CDR3 DNA reads as TGCGCCAGCAGCGTAACAGATACGCAGTATTTT.

The chain carries TRBV5-1 and TRBJ2-7; D ambiguous. The CDR3 contains 13 residues. The germline V and J ends were trimmed by 2 bases and 5 bases, with 11 bases remaining between them. Looked up from germline, CDR1 is SGHRS and CDR2 is YFSETQ. DNA of the CDR3: TGCGCCAGCAGCTTCCATGTGGGGAACGAGCAGTACTTC. This encodes CASSFHVGNEQYF.

The chain carries TRBV9 and TRBJ2-7; tentative D call: TRBD2 (5 bases). The CDR3 runs to 13 residues. Germline V gene lookup returns CDR1 SGDLS and CDR2 YYNGEE. V shed 5 bases and J shed 1 base, with 10 bases lying between them. The CDR3 region has the DNA TGTGCCAGCAGTACCCGGGATTCCTACGAGCAGTACTTC. Its protein is CASSTRDSYEQYF.

The V and J genes are TRBV6-6 and TRBJ2-2, with D possibly TRBD2 on 6 matching bases. The CDR3 contains 16 residues. With 6 bases removed from V and 0 bases from J, the gap between germline ends came to 14 bases. The germline V gene has CDR1 MNHNY and CDR2 SVGAGI (reference sequence). The CDR3 nucleotides read TGTGCCAGCAGATACGAGTGGGACTCGAACACCGGGGAGCTGTTTTTT. It is translated as CASRYEWDSNTGELFF.

The chain joins TRBV6-6 to TRBJ2-5, with 9 bases identical to TRBD2. Germline-derived CDR1 and CDR2 are MNHNY and SVGAGI (reference sequence). The CDR3 loop spans 16 amino acids. The junction had 9 bases not matched to a gene; V was cut back by 2 bases and J by 5 bases. Written as DNA, the CDR3 is TGTGCCAGCAGTTACAATGGCGGGGGGGCGTATGAGACCCAGTACTTC. Translating gives CASSYNGGGAYETQYF.

This sequence joins TRBV25-1 and TRBJ1-5, with 9 positions matching TRBD1. The CDR3 sequence is 13 residues long. The ends lost 8 bases at V and 6 bases at J; junction bases unmatched: 5. CDR1 and CDR2 (germline): MGHDK, SYGVNS. For the CDR3, the DNA is TGTGCCAGCGGTGGACAGGGGTTTCAGCCCCAGCATTTT. Translated, it gives CASGGQGFQPQHF.

The chain employs TRBV7-8 and TRBJ2-5, with TRBD2 matching 15 bases. This CDR3 spans 17 amino acids. Germline CDR1 SGHVS, CDR2 FQNEAQ. The trim removed 5 bases at V and 5 bases at J, leaving 9 bases unmatched. This CDR3 reads CASSKGLAGGLWETQYF. The CDR3 DNA reads as TGTGCCAGCAGCAAAGGACTAGCGGGGGGGCTTTGGGAGACCCAGTACTTC.

The chain uses TRBV6-1 and TRBJ2-5; 10 nucleotides align to TRBD2. The CDR3 sequence is 16 residues long. Germline lookup yields CDR1 MNHNS and CDR2 SASEGT. With V trimmed by 2 bases and J by 4 bases, 7 bases remained unmatched. The CDR3: CASSEIGAGGPETQYF. The CDR3, as DNA: TGTGCCAGCAGTGAAATAGGAGCGGGGGGGCCAGAGACCCAGTACTTC.

This chain joins TRBV19 and TRBJ2-3, with D possibly TRBD1 on 6 matching bases. The V end was cut by 7 bases, the J end by 5 bases, with 13 bases between. Germline loops: CDR1 LNHDA, CDR2 SQIVND (reference sequence). There are 13 residues in the CDR3. The chain's CDR3 is CASKHGTQDTQYF. The CDR3, as DNA: TGTGCCAGTAAACACGGGACACAAGATACGCAGTATTTT.